These 28 T cell receptor beta chains were all obtained from the same sample, sequenced in a study of T cells expressing NK-cell markers (TCRdb year 2020). The library was produced with 5' RACE. The instrument given in TCRdb is Illumina HiSeq 2000. Once TCRdb had reprocessed the reads, it stored one entry per CDR3 protein sequence and supplied no DNA. The sample table records fewer than 400,000 distinct CDR3 sequences. Around 11% of the sample is in the top ten clones. Sequenced: blood T cells: a sorted CD56 or NKG2C T cell subset, CD4+ or CD8+ T cells, or bulk PBMC T cells (not recorded which). All receptors come from a woman between 50 and 59 years old in good health. Donor details come from another sample of the same person, matched by shared clones.

This chain connects TRBV19 to TRBJ2-3; the D call from TCRdb, TRBD1, cannot be confirmed without DNA. The length of the CDR3 is 18 residues. Germline-derived CDR1 and CDR2 are LNHDA and SQIVND (reference sequence). CDR3 loop: CASSTRKSAQGFTDTQYF.

The chain recombines TRBV3-1 with TRBJ2-3; TCRdb's D call, TRBD2, is unchecked because there is no DNA. Germline V lookup: CDR1 LGHDT, CDR2 YNNKEL (reference sequence). This CDR3 comprises 15 residues. The CDR3 loop is CASSFRRGRGDTQYF.

V is TRBV25-1 and J is TRBJ1-5; absent DNA, TCRdb's TRBD1 call cannot be checked. CDR3 size: 16 residues. Per germline, CDR1 MGHDK and CDR2 SYGVNS. CDR3: CASSEFMKGANQPQHF.

The chain employs TRBV5-1 and TRBJ2-7; TCRdb picks TRBD2, but there is no DNA to check that call. CDR3 length: 16 residues. Germline CDR1 SGHRS, CDR2 YFSETQ. The CDR3 loop reads CASSLVQRGSADEQYF.

The chain is built from TRBV5-1 and TRBJ2-1. The germline V gene encodes CDR1 SGHRS and CDR2 YFSETQ. This CDR3 spans 17 amino acids. This chain's CDR3 is CASSLAVGGGSYNEQFF.

The V and J genes are TRBV7-8 and TRBJ2-4; the D call of TRBD2 rests on TCRdb alone, since no DNA is present to check it. The CDR3 is 14 residues long. CDR1 SGHVS and CDR2 FQNEAQ come from the germline V gene. The CDR3 loop reads CASSRGEGPNIQYF.

The genes are TRBV12-3 or TRBV12-4 and TRBJ1-6; the D call of TRBD1 rests on TCRdb alone, since no DNA is present to check it. The CDR3 spans 15 residues. CDR3 in amino acids: CASTLTTGTNSPLHF.

The chain links TRBV7-9 to TRBJ1-6; TCRdb names TRBD1, which stays unverified in the absence of DNA. This CDR3 has 15 amino acids. CDR1 is SEHNR and CDR2 is FQNEAQ in the germline V gene (reference sequence). The CDR3 loop is CASSLSRDRNSPLHF.

V and J are TRBV7-2 and TRBJ2-5. The CDR3 is made up of 15 amino acids. The germline CDR1 and CDR2 sequences are SGHTA and FQGNSA. The CDR3 sequence is CASNKDGHKQETQYF.

V gene TRBV29-1 combines with J gene TRBJ2-5; with no DNA, the TCRdb D assignment of TRBD2 cannot be verified. The germline V gene has CDR1 SQVTM and CDR2 ANQGSEA. The CDR3 loop spans 15 amino acids. CDR3 in amino acids: CSVDNGSGRSETQYF.

The chain's CDR3 is CASSLDSDAFEAFF. V is TRBV5-4 and J is TRBJ1-1. The CDR3 totals 14 residues. Looked up from germline, CDR1 is SGHNT and CDR2 is YYREEE (reference sequence).

The chain recombines TRBV7-9 with TRBJ2-7; TCRdb proposes TRBD2, but this gene call is untestable without DNA. The germline V gene encodes CDR1 SEHNR and CDR2 FQNEAQ (reference sequence). This CDR3 comprises 14 residues. This chain's CDR3 is CASSGTSWDYEQYF.

V and J are TRBV12-3 or TRBV12-4 and TRBJ1-1; the TCRdb call, TRBD1, lacks DNA for checking. The CDR3 totals 11 residues. The CDR3 region is CASSIRVEAFF.

The CDR3 region is CATGGYNEQFF. This chain links TRBV24-1 with TRBJ2-1. Looked up from germline, CDR1 is KGHDR and CDR2 is SFDVKD. The CDR3 sequence is 11 residues long.

The rearrangement links TRBV7-2 to TRBJ2-1; with no DNA, the TCRdb D assignment of TRBD2 cannot be verified. The CDR3 is made up of 18 amino acids. The germline V gene encodes CDR1 SGHTA and CDR2 FQGNSA. CDR3 amino acids: CASSLSWTSGSGYNEQFF.

This chain joins TRBV5-1 and TRBJ2-1; TCRdb selects TRBD2, and the lack of DNA leaves this call unchecked. The CDR3 is 15 residues long. CDR1 is SGHRS, CDR2 YFSETQ, per germline. CDR3 protein: CASRIGTSGNNEQFF.

This chain connects TRBV20-1 to TRBJ2-5; TCRdb indicates TRBD2, and absent DNA this call remains unverified. Germline CDR1 and CDR2: DFQATT and SNEGSKA (reference sequence). The CDR3 extends over 14 amino acids. The CDR3: CSARGSGRIETQYF.

The chain is built from TRBV6-6 and TRBJ2-3; lacking DNA, the TRBD2 call made by TCRdb goes unchecked. Per the germline V gene, CDR1 is MNHNY and CDR2 is SVGAGI (reference sequence). The CDR3 runs 17 residues. CDR3 amino acids: CASSYSRAGGITDTQYF.

The rearrangement joins TRBV15 to TRBJ2-1; absent DNA, TCRdb's TRBD2 call cannot be checked. The germline CDR1 and CDR2 sequences are LNHNV and YYDKDF (reference sequence). This CDR3 is 15 amino acids long. CDR3 amino acids: CATSIWTSGRVEQFF.

The chain recombines TRBV6-1 with TRBJ2-3; without DNA, the TCRdb call of TRBD2 cannot be checked. In germline, CDR1 is MNHNS, CDR2 SASEGT. This CDR3 is 15 amino acids long. Here the CDR3 reads CASRAWREQADTQYF.

The chain combines TRBV28 with TRBJ1-2. This CDR3 is built from 15 residues. Germline values: CDR1 MDHEN, CDR2 SYDVKM. This CDR3 reads CASSLLGTSYYGYTF.

V usage is TRBV7-2 and J usage is TRBJ2-7; TCRdb designates TRBD1, a call that cannot be tested without DNA. The CDR3 has 12 residues. CDR1 and CDR2 from the germline V gene are SGHTA and FQGNSA. The CDR3 loop reads CASSLGRGEQYF.

V and J are TRBV5-1 and TRBJ2-2. CDR1 SGHRS and CDR2 YFSETQ come from the germline V gene. This CDR3 has 13 amino acids. This chain's CDR3 is CASSLQDVGELFF.

The genes are TRBV12-3 or TRBV12-4 and TRBJ1-1. The CDR3 extends over 15 amino acids. The CDR3 sequence is CASRQAGGRRTEAFF.

The chain carries TRBV6-2 or TRBV6-3 and TRBJ2-7; TCRdb's assignment of TRBD1 cannot be checked, as there is no DNA. The CDR3 has 11 amino acids. CDR1 is MNHEY, CDR2 SVGEGT, per germline. The CDR3 is CASSPLNEQYF.

The rearrangement uses TRBV18 and TRBJ1-1; TCRdb's assignment of TRBD1 cannot be checked, as there is no DNA. The CDR3 is 17 amino acids. Per the germline V gene, CDR1 is KGHSH and CDR2 is LQKENI. This CDR3 reads CASSPGGTGGMRTEAFF. Full variable domain (remainder filled in from reference TRBV18 and TRBJ1-1): NAGVMQNPRHLVRRRGQEARLRCSPMKGHSHVYWYRQLPEEGLKFMVYLQKENIIDESGMPKERFSAEFPKEGPSILRIQQVVRGDSAAYFCASSPGGTGGMRTEAFFGQGTRLTVV.

The chain carries TRBV7-3 and TRBJ2-1; with no DNA, the TCRdb D assignment of TRBD1 cannot be verified. Germline V gene data show CDR1 as SGHTA and CDR2 as FQGTGA. This CDR3 is 18 amino acids long. CDR3: CASSLSKLTGRWDNEQFF.

The chain employs TRBV4-2 and TRBJ2-1. This CDR3 has 14 amino acids. CDR1 is LGHNA and CDR2 is YNFKEQ in the germline V gene. CDR3 sequence reads: CASSQDLRQWEVFF.